These 28 T cell receptor beta chains were sequenced from one sample in a study of T cell repertoires in cytomegalovirus infection. TCRdb ran MiXCR on the reads and lists one entry per CDR3 protein. Altogether a few hundred thousand distinct CDR3 sequences are present, 22% being singletons, with the ten largest covering 15% to 20%. These receptors have no known antigen. The specimen was cultured PBMCs, collected from culture after CMV antigen stimulation. The receptor set was obtained from a human donor in good health (CMV status not recorded). Some clones in this sample may be carry-over from other donors' samples.

This clonotype has only a few counts. J is TRBJ2-7 and V is TRBV5-1; 7 nucleotides match TRBD2. The germline CDR1 and CDR2 sequences are SGHRS and YFSETQ. With 1 base clipped from V and 5 bases from J, the junction kept 18 bases outside the gene matches. The CDR3 is 18 amino acids. For the CDR3, the DNA is TGCGCCAGCAGCTTGCGGGCGGAATTGGGACCCGCGGGGGACGAGCAGTACTTC. Translating it yields CASSLRAELGPAGDEQYF.

At least ten counts were recorded for this clonotype. This chain links TRBV10-3 with TRBJ2-3, with 9 bases lining up with TRBD2. V trimming: 7 bases; J trimming: 2 bases; junction bases outside the gene matches: 13. This CDR3 has 17 residues. Per germline, CDR1 ENHRY and CDR2 SYGVKD. CDR3 region: CAIKSSGRGEVTDTQYF. The CDR3 DNA sequence: TGTGCCATCAAGAGTAGCGGGAGAGGAGAGGTCACAGATACGCAGTATTTT.

V is TRBV28 and J is TRBJ2-6, with TRBD1 matching 8 bases. The CDR3 sequence is 15 residues long. Per the germline V gene, CDR1 is MDHEN and CDR2 is SYDVKM. Unmatched junction bases numbered 5, after V lost 6 bases and J lost 4 bases. CDR3: CASRDQGAGANVLTF. The CDR3 DNA reads TGTGCCAGCAGGGACCAGGGGGCGGGGGCCAACGTCCTGACTTTC.

This clonotype appeared a single time. This chain links TRBV7-9 with TRBJ1-1, with TRBD1 identical over 8 bases. The ends lost 10 bases at V and 5 bases at J; junction bases unmatched: 12. The CDR3 contains 14 residues. Germline V gene sequence: CDR1 SEHNR, CDR2 FQNEAQ (reference sequence). The CDR3 loop is CANRKGQEGTEAFF. The CDR3 DNA reads as TGTGCCAACAGAAAGGGACAGGAAGGGACTGAAGCTTTCTTT.

This clonotype was detected a few times. V usage is TRBV20-1 and J usage is TRBJ2-1; 7 bases match TRBD2. The CDR3 loop spans 14 amino acids. V was pared by 4 bases and J by 4 bases, with 7 bases of the junction left unmatched. The germline gives CDR1 DFQATT, CDR2 SNEGSKA (reference sequence). As DNA, the CDR3 is TGCAGTGCTACGGGCCTAGCGGTTTACAATGAGCAGTTCTTC. Amino acids: CSATGLAVYNEQFF.

This chain joins TRBV20-1 and TRBJ1-2; D is possibly TRBD1 (6 bases). There are 11 residues in the CDR3. The germline V gene encodes CDR1 DFQATT and CDR2 SNEGSKA (reference sequence). Trimming removed 5 bases at V and 5 bases at J, with 9 bases between. CDR3: CSAGQLYGYTF. Here the CDR3 DNA reads TGCAGTGCTGGACAGCTTTATGGCTACACCTTC.

This clonotype was counted only a few times. One end of the junction varies from germline; a read error may be responsible. The chain joins TRBV29-1 to TRBJ1-1; no firm D call. Germline CDR1 reads SQVTM; CDR2 reads ANQGSEA. The CDR3 runs to 10 residues. CDR3 loop: CSVEDWVTNF. For the CDR3, the DNA is TGCAGCGTTGAAGATTGGGTTACGAATTTT.

The table lists this clonotype with a few counts. V gene TRBV11-2 combines with J gene TRBJ2-7; unclear D gene. The V gene's germline CDR1 is SGHAT and CDR2 FQNNGV. V lost 8 bases to trimming and J lost 2 bases, with 13 bases between them. CDR3 length: 13 amino acids. CDR3 region: CASQPGLTYEQYF. The CDR3, as DNA: TGTGCCAGCCAACCGGGCCTCACCTACGAGCAGTACTTC.

This clonotype has at least ten counts. CDR3 sequence (DNA): TGTGCCAGCAGCCCCCGTGGGGCAGGGCGTGAGCCCCAGCATTTT. This sequence encodes CASSPRGAGREPQHF. V gene TRBV7-2 combines with J gene TRBJ1-5, with a weak D call TRBD1 (5 bases). The CDR3 covers 15 residues. Germline V lookup: CDR1 SGHTA, CDR2 FQGNSA. Trimming left V 5 bases short and J 8 bases short, with 19 bases between.

V gene TRBV12-3 or TRBV12-4 combines with J gene TRBJ2-1, with TRBD1 matching 9 bases. V was pared by 6 bases and J by 8 bases, with 11 bases of the junction left unmatched. This CDR3 comprises 15 residues. CDR3 sequence: CASSQMGQGNYEQFF. Written as DNA, the CDR3 is TGTGCCAGCAGCCAGATGGGACAGGGTAACTATGAGCAGTTCTTC.

This clonotype was observed many times. The chain has TRBV7-8 and TRBJ1-1; TRBD1 might be the D (5 bases). V shed 6 bases and J shed 1 base, with 18 bases lying between them. The CDR3 contains 16 residues. Germline-derived CDR1 and CDR2 are SGHVS and FQNEAQ. In nucleotides, the CDR3 is TGTGCCAGCAGTCCAGACATGGGGACGGGGAACACTGAAGCTTTCTTT. This codes for CASSPDMGTGNTEAFF.

CDR3 bases: TGTGCCAGCAGTTGGGACATTGAAGCTTTCTTT. This sequence encodes CASSWDIEAFF. This chain joins TRBV2 and TRBJ1-1; D is possibly TRBD1 (6 bases). Trimming stripped 5 bases from V and 7 bases from J, with 8 bases between. From germline, CDR1 is SNHLY and CDR2 FYNNEI. The CDR3 totals 11 residues.

This chain uses TRBV19 with TRBJ2-5; 7 positions match TRBD1. J was trimmed by 1 base and V by 8 bases; bases with no gene match: 1. Germline V gene lookup returns CDR1 LNHDA and CDR2 SQIVND (reference sequence). There are 12 residues in the CDR3. CDR3 in DNA: TGTGCCAGTCGGGACAGCCAAGAGACCCAGTACTTC. Protein sequence: CASRDSQETQYF.

This clonotype was seen repeatedly, ten times or more. The rearrangement uses TRBV7-2 and TRBJ2-5; TRBD1 aligns across 7 bases. V lost 4 bases, J lost 2 bases, and 10 bases stayed unmatched. The CDR3 sequence is 16 residues long. Germline lookup yields CDR1 SGHTA and CDR2 FQGNSA. Here the CDR3 DNA reads TGTGCCAGCAGCTCGTTATCCTACAGGGGACAAGAGACCCAGTACTTC. This codes for CASSSLSYRGQETQYF.

The sample holds a few counts of this clonotype. The chain recombines TRBV6-6 with TRBJ2-1, with 7 nucleotides matching TRBD2. V shed 6 bases, J shed 1 base, and the junction held 9 bases outside the gene matches. The CDR3 is 16 amino acids. The germline V gene encodes CDR1 MNHNY and CDR2 SVGAGI (reference sequence). CDR3 nucleotide sequence: TGTGCCAGCAGCCTACCACTAGCGACGTCCTACAATGAGCAGTTCTTC. Its protein is CASSLPLATSYNEQFF.

V is TRBV10-3 and J is TRBJ1-5; a possible D gene is TRBD1 (6 bases). Germline loops: CDR1 ENHRY, CDR2 SYGVKD. CDR3 size: 13 residues. The germline V and J ends were trimmed by 6 bases and 3 bases, with 9 bases remaining between them. The CDR3 sequence is CAIRDSYNQPQHF. The CDR3 DNA is TGTGCCATCAGGGACAGCTACAATCAGCCCCAGCATTTT.

This clonotype was counted only a few times. This chain connects TRBV11-3 to TRBJ2-3; a possible D gene is TRBD1 (6 bases). Trimming shortened V by 5 bases and J by 4 bases, and 19 bases separated the two germline ends. The CDR3 contains 16 residues. CDR1 SGHNT and CDR2 YENEEA come from the germline V gene. The CDR3, as DNA: TGTGCCAGCAGCCCCCCCGACGCGACAGGCGCAGATACGCAGTATTTT. Protein: CASSPPDATGADTQYF.

DNA for the CDR3: TGTGCCAGTAGTATAGGCAGGGAGGGTGAAGCTTTCTTT. Translation gives CASSIGREGEAFF. The rearrangement joins TRBV19 to TRBJ1-1; TRBD1 might be the D (5 bases). The germline V gene encodes CDR1 LNHDA and CDR2 SQIVND (reference sequence). V dropped 1 base and J dropped 7 bases, with 10 bases sitting between them. The CDR3 extends over 13 amino acids. The full variable domain, with the rest looked up from reference TRBV19 and TRBJ1-1, is DGGITQSPKYLFRKEGQNVTLSCEQNLNHDAMYWYRQDPGQGLRLIYYSQIVNDFQKGDIAEGYSVSREKKESFPLTVTSAQKNPTAFYLCASSIGREGEAFFGQGTRLTVV.

This clonotype was seen a single time. V is TRBV9 and J is TRBJ2-5, with 9 bases identical to TRBD1. The CDR3 consists of 15 residues. After removal of 4 bases from V and 3 bases from J, the junction contained 7 bases not matched to a gene. Per germline, CDR1 SGDLS and CDR2 YYNGEE. The CDR3 DNA follows: TGTGCCAGCAGCCCAATCGGGACAGGGAAAGAGACCCAGTACTTC. Translating it yields CASSPIGTGKETQYF. The complete variable domain, with remaining parts taken from reference TRBV9 and TRBJ2-5, reads DSGVTQTPKHLITATGQRVTLRCSPRSGDLSVYWYQQSLDQGLQFLIQYYNGEERAKGNILERFSAQQFPDLHSELNLSSLELGDSALYFCASSPIGTGKETQYFGPGTRLLVL.

Only a few counts were recorded for this clonotype. The V call is TRBV9, the J call TRBJ1-3, with 7 nucleotides matching TRBD1. The V segment lost 2 bases and the J segment 6 bases; nucleotides outside the gene matches: 5. Per the germline V gene, CDR1 is SGDLS and CDR2 is YYNGEE. This CDR3 comprises 14 residues. The CDR3 region is CASSVTGLENTIYF. Written as DNA, the CDR3 is TGTGCCAGCAGCGTGACAGGGTTGGAAAACACCATATATTTT.

Ten or more counts support this clonotype. V and J are TRBV7-2 and TRBJ2-1; 12 bases are a match to TRBD2. The CDR3 sequence is 16 residues long. The V gene's germline CDR1 is SGHTA and CDR2 FQGNSA. Trimming cost V 2 bases and J 4 bases; bases outside gene matches: 3. The CDR3, as DNA: TGTGCCAGCAGCTTAACTAGCGGGAGGCCATACAATGAGCAGTTCTTC. Residues: CASSLTSGRPYNEQFF.

This clonotype came up many times. The chain employs TRBV7-2 and TRBJ2-3; maybe TRBD2 (5 bases). The V gene lost 0 bases and the J gene lost 1 base, with 5 bases spanning the gap. This CDR3 has 14 amino acids. The germline CDR1 and CDR2 sequences are SGHTA and FQGNSA. Written as DNA, the CDR3 is TGTGCCAGCAGCTTAGCGGGAGGCACAGATACGCAGTATTTT. It encodes CASSLAGGTDTQYF.

The V call is TRBV11-3, the J call TRBJ1-1, with no clear D. Germline V gene data show CDR1 as SGHNT and CDR2 as YENEEA. This CDR3 spans 13 amino acids. Trimming shortened V by 3 bases and J by 3 bases, and 8 bases separated the two germline ends. The CDR3 here is CASSFVPDTEAFF. In DNA form, the CDR3 reads TGTGCCAGCAGCTTCGTTCCGGACACTGAAGCTTTCTTT.

In its sample, this clonotype was seen many times. The chain couples TRBV13 to TRBJ2-2; D possibly corresponds to TRBD2 (6 bases). Trimming took 0 bases from V and 0 from J, leaving 11 bases between them. Germline loops: CDR1 PRHDT, CDR2 FYEKMQ (reference sequence). The CDR3 is 17 amino acids. CDR3 sequence: CASSLGSGLSNTGELFF. The DNA for the CDR3 is TGTGCCAGCAGCTTAGGATCGGGACTTTCGAACACCGGGGAGCTGTTTTTT.

In its sample, this clonotype was seen a few times. The V and J genes are TRBV20-1 and TRBJ1-6; TRBD1 is a possible D gene (6 bases). The CDR3 consists of 15 residues. Germline V gives CDR1 DFQATT, CDR2 SNEGSKA (reference sequence). Trimming cost V 6 bases and J 0 bases, with 12 bases left between them. Here the CDR3 reads CSALQGSSYNSPLHF. The CDR3 DNA reads TGCAGTGCGTTACAGGGCAGCTCCTATAATTCACCCCTCCACTTT.

This clonotype was picked up a small number of times. The V call is TRBV4-1, the J call TRBJ2-5; TRBD2 agrees at 7 bases. The CDR3 loop spans 16 amino acids. Germline V gene data show CDR1 as MGHRA and CDR2 as YSYEKL. With 2 bases clipped from V and 2 bases from J, the junction kept 8 bases outside the gene matches. CDR3 coding DNA: TGCGCCAGCAGCCAATTCCCCGCTAGCGGACAAGAGACCCAGTACTTC. The encoded protein is CASSQFPASGQETQYF.

This clonotype was detected ten times or more. V and J are TRBV7-2 and TRBJ1-3; possible D gene TRBD1, 5 bases. V was cut by 4 bases and J by 3 bases, with 10 bases left in between. The CDR3 runs 14 residues. Germline loops: CDR1 SGHTA, CDR2 FQGNSA. CDR3: CASSSQGSGNTIYF. CDR3 in DNA: TGTGCCAGCAGCTCCCAGGGAAGTGGAAACACCATATATTTT. Together with reference TRBV7-2 and TRBJ1-3, the CDR3 gives the full variable domain: GAGVSQSPSNKVTEKGKDVELRCDPISGHTALYWYRQSLGQGLEFLIYFQGNSAPDKSGLPSDRFSAERTGGSVSTLTIQRTQQEDSAVYLCASSSQGSGNTIYFGEGSWLTVV.

This clonotype was found once. Because the CDR3's place on the DNA is in doubt, the DNA is left out and the CDR3 is given as listed by TCRdb. The V call is TRBV20-1, the J call TRBJ2-7; TRBD2 is the table's D call and was not checked against the DNA. The CDR3 numbers 12 amino acids, ends counted. Per germline, CDR1 DFQATT and CDR2 SNEGSKA (reference sequence). The CDR3: CSARLGVASGSF.